This TCR beta chain was observed in a study of blood T cell repertoires in COVID-19. Turning to the study itself: Samples taken during acute and convalescent COVID-19 were collected in the United States, Italy and Spain. Sources were T cells, B-cell-depleted T cells, or PBMCs; the material itself was cDNA or gDNA.

Original processing notes: Scientists estimated how many nucleated cells there were by amplifying reference gene primers. Profiling relied on immunoSEQ multiplex PCR, and the TCRdb table lists in-frame clones only, not all of them. The V and J calls and clone size come from that table; D and trimming were worked out from the DNA. The data show about 240,000 clones, with approximately 80% seen just once and roughly 10% held by the top ten. The CDR3 consists of 15 residues. The sample consisted of peripheral blood. The TCR comes from a woman older than 75 with acute or convalescent COVID-19. The chain is built from TRBV21-1 and TRBJ2-6; the table's D gene call, TRBD1, was not cross checked with the DNA. TRBV21-1 is described as a pseudogene. The CDR3 coding sequence is TGTGCCAGCAGGAAAGGACAGCCTGGGGCCAACGTCCTGACTTTC. As protein: CASRKGQPGANVLTF.